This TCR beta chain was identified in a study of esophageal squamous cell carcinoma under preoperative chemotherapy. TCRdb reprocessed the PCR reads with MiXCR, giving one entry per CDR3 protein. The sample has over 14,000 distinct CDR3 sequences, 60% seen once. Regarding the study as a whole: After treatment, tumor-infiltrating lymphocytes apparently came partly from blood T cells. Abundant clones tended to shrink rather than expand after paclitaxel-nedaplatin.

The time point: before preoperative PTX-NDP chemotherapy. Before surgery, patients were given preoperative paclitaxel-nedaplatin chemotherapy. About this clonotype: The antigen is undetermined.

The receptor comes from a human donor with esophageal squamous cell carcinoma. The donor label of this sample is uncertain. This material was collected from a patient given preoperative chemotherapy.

This CDR3 reads CAGRRGAGDKETQYF. The CDR3, as DNA: TGTGCCGGGAGGAGAGGGGCGGGCGACAAAGAGACGCAGTATTTT. V usage is TRBV10-3 and J usage is TRBJ2-3; D possibly corresponds to TRBD2 (6 bases). The CDR3 sequence is 15 residues long. Trimming pared 11 bases from V and 9 bases from J, leaving 27 bases between. CDR1 is ENHRY and CDR2 is SYGVKD in the germline V gene.